Listed here are 13 T cell receptor beta chains from one sample, sequenced in a study of blood T cell repertoires in COVID-19. The repertoire was sequenced with immunoSEQ multiplex PCR; TCRdb's copy has only in-frame clones and lacks some. The sample carries 55,000 to 85,000 clones, more than 65% recorded once. Sequencing was carried out using peripheral blood. These receptors were obtained from a woman aged 65 to 85 with acute or convalescent COVID-19.

This chain connects TRBV12-3 or TRBV12-4 to TRBJ1-5, with a possible D match to TRBD1 (5 bases). V shed 9 bases and J shed 7 bases, with 13 bases lying between them. There are 12 residues in the CDR3. CDR3 sequence reads: CASRGAGQPQHF. Here the CDR3 DNA reads TGTGCCAGTCGAGGGGCGGGACAGCCCCAGCATTTT.

This clone was seen once. The gene calls are TRBV29-1 and TRBJ2-1, with 7 bases lining up with TRBD2. The CDR3 consists of 12 residues. Germline V gene data show CDR1 as SQVTM and CDR2 as ANQGSEA. V was pared by 0 bases and J by 9 bases, with 2 bases of the junction left unmatched. The CDR3 here is CSVEETSFEQFF. CDR3 DNA: TGCAGCGTTGAAGAGACTAGCTTTGAGCAGTTCTTC.

The chain links TRBV7-2 to TRBJ2-7; D possibly corresponds to TRBD2 (5 bases). The V and J ends lost 1 base and 12 bases respectively, with 16 bases between them. In germline, CDR1 is SGHTA, CDR2 FQGNSA. This CDR3 region has 13 residues. CDR3 bases: TGTGCCAGCAGCTTAGAAGTCTTGCGGGCCCCGTACTTC. Amino acids: CASSLEVLRAPYF.

The sample holds one count of this clone. The chain recombines TRBV19 with TRBJ1-6, with TRBD1 identical over 10 bases. Germline CDR1 and CDR2: LNHDA and SQIVND (reference sequence). CDR3 length equals 16 residues. Trimming cost V 4 bases and J 10 bases; bases outside gene matches: 10. The chain's CDR3 is CASSTDAGQGGSPLHF. In DNA form, the CDR3 reads TGTGCCAGTAGTACCGACGCTGGACAGGGGGGATCACCCCTCCACTTT. Using reference TRBV19 and TRBJ1-6 for the parts outside the CDR3, the full variable domain is DGGITQSPKYLFRKEGQNVTLSCEQNLNHDAMYWYRQDPGQGLRLIYYSQIVNDFQKGDIAEGYSVSREKKESFPLTVTSAQKNPTAFYLCASSTDAGQGGSPLHFGNGTRLTVT.

J is TRBJ2-3 and V is TRBV5-5; 10 positions match TRBD2. There are 16 residues in the CDR3. The trim removed 4 bases at V and 4 bases at J, leaving 9 bases unmatched. Germline loops: CDR1 SGHKS, CDR2 YYEKEE (reference sequence). The CDR3 protein is CASSPTTSGFPDTQYF. CDR3 DNA sequence: TGTGCCAGCAGCCCGACGACTAGCGGGTTCCCAGATACGCAGTATTTT.

The chain recombines TRBV19 with TRBJ1-5, with 8 positions matching TRBD1. The germline V gene encodes CDR1 LNHDA and CDR2 SQIVND (reference sequence). V trimming: 5 bases; J trimming: 4 bases; junction bases outside the gene matches: 4. The CDR3 is made up of 14 amino acids. The CDR3 DNA reads as TGTGCCAGTAGTTCCTGGACAGGGAATCAGCCCCAGCATTTT. Amino acid sequence: CASSSWTGNQPQHF. The full variable domain, completed using reference TRBV19 and TRBJ1-5, is DGGITQSPKYLFRKEGQNVTLSCEQNLNHDAMYWYRQDPGQGLRLIYYSQIVNDFQKGDIAEGYSVSREKKESFPLTVTSAQKNPTAFYLCASSSWTGNQPQHFGDGTRLSIL.

The chain couples TRBV3-1 (or the pseudogene TRBV3-2) to TRBJ2-1; a possible D gene is TRBD2 (6 bases). The CDR3 has 19 amino acids. With 1 base removed from V and 1 base from J, the gap between germline ends came to 20 bases. CDR1 and CDR2 from the germline V gene are LGHDT and YNNKEL (reference sequence). CDR3 in amino acids: CASSQAGGAPKISYNEQFF. DNA of the CDR3: TGTGCCAGCAGCCAAGCGGGCGGGGCTCCGAAGATTTCCTACAATGAGCAGTTCTTC.

The chain is built from TRBV5-8 and TRBJ2-3; 8 positions agree with TRBD2. V trimming: 2 bases; J trimming: 2 bases; junction bases outside the gene matches: 7. Germline CDR1 is SGHTS and CDR2 is YDEGEE. This CDR3 comprises 16 residues. CDR3 nucleotide sequence: TGTGCCAGCAGCTTTGGCGGGGGGTTACTCACAGATACGCAGTATTTT. As protein: CASSFGGGLLTDTQYF.

The rearrangement links TRBV29-1 to TRBJ2-7; 7 bases agree with TRBD1. Germline loops: CDR1 SQVTM, CDR2 ANQGSEA. Losses at the gene ends were 3 bases for V and 9 bases for J; bases not matched to a gene: 11. This CDR3 region has 13 residues. The CDR3 sequence: CSVEVGTADRQYF. In DNA, the CDR3 is TGCAGCGTTGAGGTCGGGACAGCAGATCGGCAGTACTTC.

In its sample, this clone was seen once. The gene calls are TRBV3-1 (or the pseudogene TRBV3-2) and TRBJ2-5; D perhaps matches TRBD1 (7 bases). V was pared by 4 bases and J by 0 bases, with 12 bases between. CDR1 and CDR2 (germline): LGHDT, YNNKEL (reference sequence). CDR3 length: 15 residues. The chain's CDR3 is CASSRGTAHQETQYF. The CDR3 DNA follows: TGTGCCAGCAGCCGCGGGACAGCACACCAAGAGACCCAGTACTTC.

V is TRBV16 and J is TRBJ2-6; D uncertain. This CDR3 is built from 15 residues. From germline, CDR1 is KGHSY and CDR2 FQNENV. V dropped 4 bases and J dropped 0 bases, with 7 bases sitting between them. CDR3 sequence: CASSRDISGANVLTF. The CDR3 region has the DNA TGTGCCAGCAGCCGAGACATCTCTGGGGCCAACGTCCTGACTTTC.

This chain connects TRBV12-1 to TRBJ1-5. TRBV12-1 is tagged as a pseudogene. The CDR3 spans 13 residues. As DNA, the CDR3 is TGTGCCAGCAGCTCCTTGGAGCGGGAGCTCCAGCATTTT. Protein sequence: CASSSLERELQHF.

The chain has TRBV12-3 or TRBV12-4 and TRBJ1-1; D may be TRBD1 (5 bases). V was shortened by 2 bases and J by 5 bases, with 9 bases between the two germline ends. This CDR3 is built from 13 residues. The CDR3: CASSLIAGTEAFF. The CDR3 DNA reads as TGTGCCAGCAGTTTAATCGCAGGGACTGAAGCTTTCTTT.